This entry describes one TCR beta chain. Germline assignment: CDR1 KGHDR and CDR2 SFDVKD. CDR3 length: 21 amino acids. The junction had 21 bases not matched to a gene; V was cut back by 5 bases and J by 5 bases. This sample is part of a study of blood T cell repertoires in COVID-19. Generated by immunoSEQ multiplex PCR, the TCRdb table keeps only in-frame clones and is missing some. The table shows some 110,000 clones, with roughly 80% occurring only once. The rearrangement joins TRBV24-1 to TRBJ2-1, with 12 bases matching TRBD2. Sequencing used peripheral blood. This sequence originates from a woman older than 75 with active or convalescent COVID-19. The DNA for the CDR3 is TGTGCCACCAGTGCCTACGGGGCCCGACGGACTAGCGGGACCGGAAACAATGAGCAGTTCTTC. Amino acids: CATSAYGARRTSGTGNNEQFF.